The 24 T cell receptor beta chains listed next were all sequenced from one sample in a study of T-cell memory formation after mild COVID-19. TCRdb analysed the 5' RACE reads with MiXCR anew, one entry per CDR3 protein. The sample holds 470,000 or so distinct CDR3 sequences, about 23% seen once. Sequencing was done on a sample of PBMCs or a T cell subset sorted from them (not recorded which). Receptors originate from an adult woman who had mild COVID-19 (a few samples of this study predate the infection). Cell type and time point are not known.

The V call is TRBV24-1, the J call TRBJ1-5; D call uncertain. The germline gives CDR1 KGHDR, CDR2 SFDVKD. Trimming left V 7 bases short and J 7 bases short, with 13 bases between. CDR3 size: 13 residues. The CDR3 loop reads CATSGGSWQPQHF. CDR3 DNA: TGTGCCACCAGCGGAGGGAGTTGGCAGCCCCAGCATTTT.

This clonotype was counted ten times or more. The rearrangement joins TRBV10-3 to TRBJ2-1; 12 bases match TRBD2. Germline values: CDR1 ENHRY, CDR2 SYGVKD. The J segment lost 8 bases and the V segment lost 6 bases, leaving 11 bases of the junction unmatched. The CDR3 extends over 16 amino acids. Here the CDR3 DNA reads TGTGCCATCAGCAGTAAGACTAGCGGGGGAGGCTATGAGCAGTTCTTC. Its translation: CAISSKTSGGGYEQFF.

V and J are TRBV4-1 and TRBJ2-1; 9 bases map to TRBD1. Trimming removed 3 bases from V and 7 bases from J; junction bases left unmatched: 7. The CDR3 sequence is 15 residues long. Germline CDR1 MGHRA, CDR2 YSYEKL. CDR3 coding DNA: TGCGCCAGCAGCCAGGGTGGACAGGGGCATAATGAGCAGTTCTTC. It is translated as CASSQGGQGHNEQFF.

This clonotype was seen only a few times. This sequence joins TRBV5-5 and TRBJ2-1, with D unclear. Germline V gives CDR1 SGHKS, CDR2 YYEKEE (reference sequence). Between the trimmed V and J ends, which lost 5 bases and 0 bases, there was a span of 6 bases. This CDR3 is built from 13 residues. The CDR3 nucleotides read TGTGCCAGCAGGAAGAGCTCCTACAATGAGCAGTTCTTC. It codes for CASRKSSYNEQFF.

This chain uses TRBV20-1 with TRBJ1-2; D is undetermined. The germline CDR1 and CDR2 sequences are DFQATT and SNEGSKA (reference sequence). Trimming cost V 8 bases and J 0 bases, with 16 bases left between them. The CDR3 is 14 residues long. The CDR3 sequence is CSRRRDSANYGYTF. The DNA of the CDR3 is TGCAGTCGACGACGTGATTCGGCTAACTATGGCTACACCTTC.

The J gene is TRBJ2-5, the V gene TRBV21-1; TRBD2, the D gene given by the table, was not confirmed from the DNA. TRBV21-1 is annotated as a pseudogene. The CDR3 length is 15 residues. CDR3: CASPLAGGPEETQYF. CDR3 DNA: TGTGCCAGCCCACTAGCGGGGGGTCCTGAAGAGACCCAGTACTTC.

The chain recombines TRBV6-6 with TRBJ2-6, with a weak D call TRBD2 (5 bases). Germline values: CDR1 MNHNY, CDR2 SVGAGI (reference sequence). The CDR3 is 20 residues long. V lost 0 bases to trimming and J lost 2 bases, with 20 bases between them. In DNA form, the CDR3 reads TGTGCCAGCAGTTACTCGAGCGGCCCGGCCCTTTCAGCTGGGGCCAACGTCCTGACTTTC. This translates into CASSYSSGPALSAGANVLTF.

This clonotype was counted a few times. The chain combines TRBV21-1 with TRBJ2-3; TRBD2 was called by the table and not checked on the DNA. TRBV21-1 is designated a pseudogene. This CDR3 contains 15 residues. The CDR3 protein is CASRTRVISTDTQYF. DNA of the CDR3: TGTGCCAGCAGGACGAGGGTGATCAGCACAGATACGCAGTATTTT.

The chain has TRBV7-9 and TRBJ2-5; TRBD2 agrees at 10 bases. The CDR3 has 15 residues. Trimming at V came to 3 bases and at J to 6 bases, leaving 7 bases not matched to a gene. Germline V gives CDR1 SEHNR, CDR2 FQNEAQ (reference sequence). CDR3 sequence: CASSFTSGNLKTQYF. CDR3 in DNA: TGTGCCAGCAGCTTTACTAGCGGGAATTTAAAGACCCAGTACTTC.

This clonotype showed up just a few times. The gene calls are TRBV12-3 or TRBV12-4 and TRBJ2-1; TRBD2 agrees at 8 bases. V lost 5 bases to trimming and J lost 3 bases; unmatched junction nucleotides: 3. The CDR3 is 14 amino acids. CDR3 in DNA: TGTGCCAGCAGTGTACTAGCGGTCTACAATGAGCAGTTCTTC. Protein sequence: CASSVLAVYNEQFF.

The J gene is TRBJ2-1, the V gene TRBV10-1; no clear D gene. The germline V and J ends were trimmed by 8 bases and 9 bases, with 8 bases remaining between them. This CDR3 spans 10 amino acids. CDR1 is WNHNN and CDR2 is SYGVQD in the germline V gene (reference sequence). The CDR3 spells CASDITEQFF. Here the CDR3 DNA reads TGCGCCAGCGATATCACTGAGCAGTTCTTC.

This chain joins TRBV7-9 and TRBJ2-2; 13 bases map to TRBD2. Per germline, CDR1 SEHNR and CDR2 FQNEAQ (reference sequence). The CDR3 covers 17 residues. V was clipped by 1 base and J by 4 bases; unmatched bases: 3. In DNA, the CDR3 is TGTGCCAGCAGCTTAGGATGGACTAGCGGGGGCACCGGGGAGCTGTTTTTT. This gives the protein CASSLGWTSGGTGELFF.

This clonotype was recorded many times. This chain joins TRBV20-1 and TRBJ1-2; D may be TRBD1 (6 bases). The V end lost 3 bases, the J end lost 6 bases, and 11 bases lay between the germline ends. The CDR3 contains 12 residues. Per germline, CDR1 DFQATT and CDR2 SNEGSKA (reference sequence). The chain's CDR3 is CSASLQGNGYTF. The CDR3 DNA sequence: TGCAGTGCTAGTTTACAGGGTAATGGCTACACCTTC.

This chain uses TRBV5-6 with TRBJ2-1; 9 bases are shared with TRBD2. Looked up from germline, CDR1 is SGHDT and CDR2 is YYEEEE. The CDR3 has 15 residues. Trimming took 4 bases from V and 6 from J; bases not matched to a gene: 8. CDR3 coding DNA: TGTGCCAGCAGCGGAGGGCTAGCGGGGTTCAATGAGCAGTTCTTC. It specifies CASSGGLAGFNEQFF.

The genes are TRBV24-1 and TRBJ2-1; possible D gene TRBD2, 5 bases. V shed 2 bases and J shed 9 bases, with 10 bases lying between them. This CDR3 spans 13 amino acids. CDR1 and CDR2 from the germline V gene are KGHDR and SFDVKD. CDR3 region: CATSDYTRSEQFF. DNA of the CDR3: TGTGCCACCAGTGATTACACTAGGAGTGAGCAGTTCTTC.

This clonotype was seen more than once but under ten times. This sequence joins TRBV20-1 and TRBJ2-5; D perhaps matches TRBD2 (5 bases). The V gene's germline CDR1 is DFQATT and CDR2 SNEGSKA (reference sequence). The germline V and J ends were trimmed by 0 bases and 2 bases, with 16 bases remaining between them. This CDR3 is built from 16 residues. The CDR3 DNA is TGCAGTGCTAGAGATGCGGCAGCGGAGAGACAAGAGACCCAGTACTTC. Translated: CSARDAAAERQETQYF.

Ten or more counts support this clonotype. The chain is built from TRBV12-3 or TRBV12-4 and TRBJ2-5; 7 bases align to TRBD1. V lost 2 bases to trimming and J lost 3 bases; unmatched junction nucleotides: 9. The CDR3 consists of 16 residues. CDR3 loop: CASSLFRDSHEETQYF. As DNA, the CDR3 is TGTGCCAGCAGTTTATTCCGGGACAGCCATGAAGAGACCCAGTACTTC.

This clonotype has a handful of counts. This sequence joins TRBV9 and TRBJ2-3; 15 bases are shared with TRBD2. The CDR3 runs 16 residues. In germline, CDR1 is SGDLS, CDR2 YYNGEE. V lost 3 bases and J lost 4; bases outside the gene matches: 3. The CDR3 DNA sequence: TGTGCCAGCAGCGCGGGACTAGCGGGGGGTGCAGATACGCAGTATTTT. It yields the protein CASSAGLAGGADTQYF.

This clonotype was detected only a few times. The chain employs TRBV11-2 and TRBJ2-2; weak D call: TRBD2 (5 bases). Trimming stripped 1 base from V and 4 bases from J, with 13 bases between. CDR3 length equals 16 residues. Germline-derived CDR1 and CDR2 are SGHAT and FQNNGV. The CDR3 DNA sequence: TGTGCCAGCAGCTTAGTGTTGGGAAGCGGCACCGGGGAGCTGTTTTTT. As protein: CASSLVLGSGTGELFF. Combining the CDR3 with reference TRBV11-2 and TRBJ2-2 gives the whole variable domain EAGVAQSPRYKIIEKRQSVAFWCNPISGHATLYWYQQILGQGPKLLIQFQNNGVVDDSQLPKDRFSAERLKGVDSTLKIQPAKLEDSAVYLCASSLVLGSGTGELFFGEGSRLTVL.

The chain recombines TRBV2 with TRBJ2-7, with 8 bases lining up with TRBD1. Germline V lookup: CDR1 SNHLY, CDR2 FYNNEI. The CDR3 runs 13 residues. J was trimmed by 12 bases and V by 0 bases; bases with no gene match: 7. The CDR3 DNA reads as TGTGCCAGCAGTGAAGCCCCGGACAGGGAGGCGTACTTC. As protein: CASSEAPDREAYF.

This clonotype was seen many times. V gene TRBV15 combines with J gene TRBJ2-5, with no clear D. The V and J ends lost 6 bases and 2 bases respectively, with 4 bases between them. The CDR3 is made up of 11 amino acids. Germline values: CDR1 LNHNV, CDR2 YYDKDF (reference sequence). CDR3 DNA: TGTGCCACCAGTAAACAAGAGACCCAGTACTTC. Translated: CATSKQETQYF.

The J gene is TRBJ2-3, the V gene TRBV6-6; D is ambiguous. Trimming removed 6 bases at V and 2 bases at J, with 21 bases between. CDR1 and CDR2 (germline): MNHNY, SVGAGI (reference sequence). The CDR3 is 17 residues long. The DNA for the CDR3 is TGTGCCAGCAGGCCCGACGTCGGTCAACCCTCCACAGATACGCAGTATTTT. Its protein product is CASRPDVGQPSTDTQYF.

The DNA of the CDR3 is TGTGCCAGCTCACCACCGACGTCGGCCTACGAGCAGTACTTC. Protein product: CASSPPTSAYEQYF. This sequence joins TRBV18 and TRBJ2-7, with D uncertain. The length of the CDR3 is 14 residues. With 0 bases removed from V and 2 bases from J, the gap between germline ends came to 8 bases. The germline gives CDR1 KGHSH, CDR2 LQKENI. The full variable domain, its missing parts supplied by reference TRBV18 and TRBJ2-7, is NAGVMQNPRHLVRRRGQEARLRCSPMKGHSHVYWYRQLPEEGLKFMVYLQKENIIDESGMPKERFSAEFPKEGPSILRIQQVVRGDSAAYFCASSPPTSAYEQYFGPGTRLTVT.

The chain employs TRBV7-6 and TRBJ2-5; 8 bases agree with TRBD2. The J segment lost 4 bases and the V segment lost 0 bases, leaving 13 bases of the junction unmatched. In germline, CDR1 is SGHVS, CDR2 FNYEAQ. The CDR3 runs 18 residues. The CDR3 nucleotides are TGTGCCAGCAGCTTAGCAAGTAGCGGGATCCTCCGCGGAGAGACCCAGTACTTC. Amino acids: CASSLASSGILRGETQYF. Full variable domain (rest looked up from reference TRBV7-6 and TRBJ2-5): GAGVSQSPRYKVTKRGQDVALRCDPISGHVSLYWYRQALGQGPEFLTYFNYEAQQDKSGLPNDRFSAERPEGSISTLTIQRTEQRDSAMYRCASSLASSGILRGETQYFGPGTRLLVL.